This T cell receptor (beta chain) derives from a study of control samples from healthy donors and cancer patients. Here immunoSEQ multiplex PCR was the method, and the copy in TCRdb shows in-frame clones only, minus some. The sample shows 70,000 to 75,000 clones, about 94% of them seen only once. CDR1 and CDR2 (germline): PRHDT, FYEKMQ (reference sequence). With 7 bases removed from V and 5 bases from J, the gap between germline ends came to 17 bases. This CDR3 is built from 14 residues. The genes are TRBV13 and TRBJ1-2, with D tentatively TRBD1 (6 bases). The material sequenced was blood. The receptor was isolated from a woman aged 25 to 39 in good health. The CDR3 DNA follows: TGTGCCAGCACCACAGGGCGTCTCCCGTATGGCTACACCTTC. Amino acid sequence: CASTTGRLPYGYTF.